The 2 T cell receptor beta chains below come from one sample, sequenced in a study of T cell repertoires in cytomegalovirus infection. In TCRdb, the reads were re-called with MiXCR into one record per CDR3 protein. This sample has under 150,000 distinct CDR3 sequences; approximately 9.2% occur once, and the top ten carry roughly 9.1%. The sequenced sample was PBMCs. These receptors all come from a human donor in good health (CMV status not recorded). Some clones in this sample may be carry-over from other donors' samples.

This clonotype was seen only a few times. The chain combines TRBV2 with TRBJ1-1; D ambiguous. The CDR3 runs to 15 residues. CDR1 and CDR2 (germline): SNHLY, FYNNEI. V lost 2 bases and J lost 1, with 11 bases in between. The DNA of the CDR3 is TGTGCCAGCAGTGAAAAAGGACGGCCGAACACTGAAGCTTTCTTT. Encoded protein: CASSEKGRPNTEAFF.

The sample holds many counts of this clonotype. This chain links TRBV2 with TRBJ2-5; D gene uncertain. Germline CDR1 SNHLY, CDR2 FYNNEI. This CDR3 spans 13 amino acids. V lost 4 bases and J 2 bases, leaving 8 bases between the germline ends. CDR3 region: CASSGRIQETQYF. CDR3 DNA: TGTGCCAGCAGTGGCAGGATTCAAGAGACCCAGTACTTC.